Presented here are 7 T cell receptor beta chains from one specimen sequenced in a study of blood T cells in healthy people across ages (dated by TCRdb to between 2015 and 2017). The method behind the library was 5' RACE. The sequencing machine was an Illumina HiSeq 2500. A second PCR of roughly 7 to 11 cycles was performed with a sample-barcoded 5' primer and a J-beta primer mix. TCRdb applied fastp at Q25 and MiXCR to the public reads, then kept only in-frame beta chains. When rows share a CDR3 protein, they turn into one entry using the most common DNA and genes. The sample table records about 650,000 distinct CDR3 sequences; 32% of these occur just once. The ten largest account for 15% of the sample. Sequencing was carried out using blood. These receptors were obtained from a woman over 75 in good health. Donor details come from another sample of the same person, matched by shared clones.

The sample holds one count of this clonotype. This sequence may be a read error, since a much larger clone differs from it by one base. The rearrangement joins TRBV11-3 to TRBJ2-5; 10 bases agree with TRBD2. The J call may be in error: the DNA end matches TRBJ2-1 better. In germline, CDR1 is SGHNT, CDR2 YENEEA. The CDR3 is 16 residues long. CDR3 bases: TGTGCCAGCAGCGTCGGACTAGCGGAATACCAAGAGACCCAGTTCTTC. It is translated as CASSVGLAEYQETQFF.

The CDR3 DNA is TGTGCCAGCAGCTCCCCCCCGCAGGGGGCAGGTATTCAGTACTTC. As protein: CASSSPPQGAGIQYF. The V call is TRBV7-2, the J call TRBJ2-4; 8 nucleotides match TRBD1. The germline CDR1 and CDR2 sequences are SGHTA and FQGNSA. The CDR3 is 15 residues long. The ends lost 4 bases at V and 10 bases at J; junction bases unmatched: 12.

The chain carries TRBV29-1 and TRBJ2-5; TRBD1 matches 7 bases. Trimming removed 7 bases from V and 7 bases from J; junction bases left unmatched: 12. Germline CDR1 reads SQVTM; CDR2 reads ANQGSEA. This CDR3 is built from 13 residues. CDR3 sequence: CSARRQGTRTQYF. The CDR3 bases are TGCAGCGCGCGGCGACAGGGAACCCGGACCCAGTACTTC. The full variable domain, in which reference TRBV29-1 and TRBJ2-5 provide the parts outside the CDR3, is SAVISQKPSRDICQRGTSLTIQCQVDSQVTMMFWYRQQPGQSLTLIATANQGSEATYESGFVIDKFPISRPNLTFSTLTVSNMSPEDSSIYLCSARRQGTRTQYFGPGTRLLVL.

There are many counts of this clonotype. CDR3 loop: CSARGSGGQGNIQYF. The CDR3 DNA is TGCAGTGCTAGAGGCTCTGGTGGGCAGGGAAACATTCAGTACTTC. The V gene is TRBV20-1, the J gene TRBJ2-4, with D perhaps matching TRBD1 (5 bases). Per the germline V gene, CDR1 is DFQATT and CDR2 is SNEGSKA (reference sequence). The CDR3 sequence is 15 residues long. V dropped 1 base and J dropped 6 bases, with 16 bases sitting between them.

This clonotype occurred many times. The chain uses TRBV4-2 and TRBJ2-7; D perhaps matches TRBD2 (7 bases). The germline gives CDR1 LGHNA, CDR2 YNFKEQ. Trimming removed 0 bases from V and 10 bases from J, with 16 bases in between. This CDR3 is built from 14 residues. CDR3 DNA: TGTGCCAGCAGCCAAGATAGGGGGGGCCCTAGCCAGTACTTC. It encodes CASSQDRGGPSQYF.

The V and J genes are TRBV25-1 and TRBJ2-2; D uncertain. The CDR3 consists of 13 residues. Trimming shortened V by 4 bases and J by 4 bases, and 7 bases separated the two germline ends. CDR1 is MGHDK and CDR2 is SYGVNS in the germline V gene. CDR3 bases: TGTGCCAGCAGTGCCCAAGCCACCGGGGAGCTGTTTTTT. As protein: CASSAQATGELFF.

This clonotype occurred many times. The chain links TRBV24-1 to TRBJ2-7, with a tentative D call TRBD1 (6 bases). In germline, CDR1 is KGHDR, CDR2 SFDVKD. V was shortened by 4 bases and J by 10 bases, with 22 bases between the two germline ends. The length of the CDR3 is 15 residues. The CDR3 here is CATSDPRQENPTQYF. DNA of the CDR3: TGTGCCACCAGTGACCCACGACAGGAAAACCCTACCCAGTACTTC.